A single sample gave rise to the 8 T cell receptor beta chains below, sequenced in a study of cytomegalovirus exposure and HLA in healthy donors. Sequencing was performed with immunoSEQ multiplex PCR; in TCRdb, only in-frame clones are kept and a portion is missing. The repertoire has a few hundred thousand clones, about nine tenths of them found once; the top ten carry about 0.8%. Sequenced sample: PBMCs. These receptor sequences come from a woman aged 18 to 35 in good health and CMV-seronegative.

The rearrangement links TRBV25-1 to TRBJ2-1, with D possibly matching TRBD2 (6 bases). V lost 7 bases to trimming and J lost 8 bases, with 15 bases between them. The CDR3 spans 13 residues. Looked up from germline, CDR1 is MGHDK and CDR2 is SYGVNS. The CDR3 nucleotides read TGTGCCAGCACGCTCGGGGGAGCGGATGAGCAGTTCTTC. As protein: CASTLGGADEQFF.

V is TRBV7-2 and J is TRBJ1-2; 12 nucleotides match TRBD1. Trimming removed 1 base from V and 7 bases from J; junction bases left unmatched: 10. Germline V gene sequence: CDR1 SGHTA, CDR2 FQGNSA. This CDR3 contains 17 residues. The CDR3 loop is CASSLGGWDRGPGGYTF. In nucleotides, the CDR3 is TGTGCCAGCAGCTTAGGAGGTTGGGACAGGGGGCCTGGTGGCTACACCTTC.

The V call is TRBV5-6, the J call TRBJ2-1, with D maybe TRBD2 (6 bases). The V gene's germline CDR1 is SGHDT and CDR2 YYEEEE. CDR3 length: 16 amino acids. Between the trimmed V and J ends, which lost 3 bases and 7 bases, there was a span of 20 bases. CDR3 region: CASSYTGVGAWNEQFF. The CDR3 DNA follows: TGTGCCAGCAGCTATACGGGAGTCGGGGCTTGGAATGAGCAGTTCTTC.

The chain uses TRBV6-1 and TRBJ1-1; D may be TRBD1 (5 bases). The CDR3 is made up of 14 amino acids. Per the germline V gene, CDR1 is MNHNS and CDR2 is SASEGT. V shed 6 bases and J shed 2 bases, with 13 bases lying between them. The DNA for the CDR3 is TGTGCCAGCAGCGACTGGGGGGGAAACACTGAAGCTTTCTTT. Translated: CASSDWGGNTEAFF.

The chain uses TRBV28 and TRBJ2-7; 10 positions agree with TRBD1. In germline, CDR1 is MDHEN, CDR2 SYDVKM. Germline trimming cut 6 bases from V and 1 base from J; bases unmatched to any gene: 3. This CDR3 region has 14 residues. Here the CDR3 reads CASRGQGFSYEQYF. The CDR3 DNA sequence: TGTGCCAGCAGGGGACAGGGGTTTTCCTACGAGCAGTACTTC.

The rearrangement joins TRBV5-1 to TRBJ1-3; tentatively, D is TRBD1 (6 bases). Germline CDR1 and CDR2: SGHRS and YFSETQ. The CDR3 contains 18 residues. Trimming removed 4 bases at V and 0 bases at J, with 20 bases between. CDR3 sequence reads: CASSRARGGSSSGNTIYF. In nucleotides, the CDR3 is TGCGCCAGCAGCCGAGCCAGAGGGGGAAGCTCCTCTGGAAACACCATATATTTT.

This chain uses TRBV9 with TRBJ1-1, with D unresolved. The CDR3 loop spans 15 amino acids. The germline V gene encodes CDR1 SGDLS and CDR2 YYNGEE. The V gene lost 3 bases and the J gene lost 1 base, with 13 bases spanning the gap. DNA for the CDR3: TGTGCCAGCAGCGAACCGGCGGGGTCGAACACTGAAGCTTTCTTT. Protein: CASSEPAGSNTEAFF.

This chain links TRBV6-5 with TRBJ2-7, with D perhaps matching TRBD2 (6 bases). Trimming cost V 6 bases and J 0 bases, with 15 bases left between them. This CDR3 region has 15 residues. Germline V gene lookup returns CDR1 MNHEY and CDR2 SVGAGI. The CDR3 spells CASRPGLNPSYEQYF. The CDR3 nucleotides read TGTGCCAGCAGACCTGGACTAAACCCCTCCTACGAGCAGTACTTC.